This T cell receptor beta chain is drawn from a study of T cell repertoires in aging, cancer and after chemotherapy. Turning to the study itself: The full dataset contained several million TCR reads.

Amplification of TCR beta used genomic DNA extracted from peripheral blood. A mixed TRB-A/B primer pool amplified rearranged TRB by multiplex touch-down PCR. Each CDR3 protein is one row after TCRdb ran MiXCR on the multiplex PCR reads. The sample yields over 1,000 distinct CDR3 sequences, roughly 27% seen once. V was pared by 5 bases and J by 0 bases, with 11 bases between. Germline CDR1 and CDR2: SGHTA and FQGNSA. The CDR3 has 15 amino acids. As regards this clonotype: Its specificity is not known.

Study conclusions and caveats: In each cancer cohort, median generation probability increased across chemotherapy, suggesting thymic output rebounded. Untreated cancer patients had significantly lower blood TCR diversity than age-matched healthy donors. In cancer patients, declining TCR diversity with age involved lost richness and lost evenness.

The specimen was blood. The sequence came from a human donor with a solid tumor. The chain has TRBV7-2 and TRBJ1-5; possibly TRBD1 for D (6 bases). The chain's CDR3 is CASSPGTYSNQPQHF. The CDR3, as DNA: TGTGCCAGCAGCCCCGGGACATATAGCAATCAGCCCCAGCATTTT.